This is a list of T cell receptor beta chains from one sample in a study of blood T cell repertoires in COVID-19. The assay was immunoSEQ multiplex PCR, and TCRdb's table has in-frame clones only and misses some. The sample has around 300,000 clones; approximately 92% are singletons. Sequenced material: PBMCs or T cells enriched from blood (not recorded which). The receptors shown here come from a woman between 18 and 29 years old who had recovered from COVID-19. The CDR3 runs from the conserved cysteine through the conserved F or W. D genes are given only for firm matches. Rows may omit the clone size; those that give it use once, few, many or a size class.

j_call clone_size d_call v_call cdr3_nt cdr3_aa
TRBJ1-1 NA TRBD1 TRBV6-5 TGTGCCAGCAGGCGTAGGACAGGGATGAACACTGAAGCTTTCTTT CASRRRTGMNTEAFF
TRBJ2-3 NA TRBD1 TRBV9 TGTGCCAGCAGCGTAGCCGGGACAGGGGAAAACACAGATACGCAGTATTTT CASSVAGTGENTDTQYF
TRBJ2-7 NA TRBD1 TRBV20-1 TGCAGTGCTAGTAGTTCCGGGACAGGATTATACGAGCAGTACTTC CSASSSGTGLYEQYF
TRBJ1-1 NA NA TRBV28 TGTGCCAGCAGTTTAGGGTCCCGAGGGTTGTCTGAAGCTTTCTTT CASSLGSRGLSEAFF
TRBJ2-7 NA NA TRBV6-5 TGTGCCAGCAGCCTGTCTCCAGCGGCGTACGAGCAGTACTTC CASSLSPAAYEQYF
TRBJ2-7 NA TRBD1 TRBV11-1 TGTGCCAGCAGCTTCCTCGGGACAGGGGGCTACGAGCAGTACTTC CASSFLGTGGYEQYF
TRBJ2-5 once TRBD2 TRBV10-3 TGTGCCATCAGTGGTGGACTAGCGGGGGGCCAGGGGGAGACCCAGTACTTC CAISGGLAGGQGETQYF
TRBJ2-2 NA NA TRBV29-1 TGCAGCGTTGAAGATCCAATCCACGGGGAGCTGTTTTTT CSVEDPIHGELFF
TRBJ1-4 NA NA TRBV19 TGTGCCAGTAGTTCAGCGGGACTCATGCGGGAAAAACTGTTTTTT CASSSAGLMREKLFF
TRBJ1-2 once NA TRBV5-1 TGCGCCAGCAGCCAAATTATATACAGGGATTATGGCTACACCTTC CASSQIIYRDYGYTF
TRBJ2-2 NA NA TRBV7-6 TGTGCCAGCAGCTTCTACTTAACAGCGAACACCGGGGAGCTGTTTTTT CASSFYLTANTGELFF
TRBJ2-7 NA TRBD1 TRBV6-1 TGTGCCAGCAGTGAAACGGACAGGGTCTACGAGCAGTACTTC CASSETDRVYEQYF
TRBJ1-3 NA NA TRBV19 TGTGCCAGTAGCCCAAACGGGGGGCTGAGAAACACCATATATTTT CASSPNGGLRNTIYF
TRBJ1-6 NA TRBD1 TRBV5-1 TGCGCCAGCAGCCTCGGGACAGGGACCGATAATTCACCCCTCCACTTT CASSLGTGTDNSPLHF
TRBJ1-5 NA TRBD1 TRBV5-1 TGCGCCAGCGAAAAAGGGGAAGGGGGCCGGTGGAATCAGCCCCAGCATTTT CASEKGEGGRWNQPQHF
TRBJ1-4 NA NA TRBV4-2 TGTGCCAGCAGCCAAAATCCCAGGGGAGAACATGAAAAACTGTTTTTT CASSQNPRGEHEKLFF
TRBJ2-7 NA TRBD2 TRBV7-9 TGTGCCAGCAGCCGCCGACTAGCCTTCTACGAGCAGTACTTC CASSRRLAFYEQYF
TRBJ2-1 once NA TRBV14 TGTGCCAGCAGCCAAGGGTTCGGTGGCAATGAGCAGTTCTTC CASSQGFGGNEQFF
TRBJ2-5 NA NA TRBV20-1 TGCAGTGGGGGGGTTCGGGAGACCCAGTACTTC CSGGVRETQYF
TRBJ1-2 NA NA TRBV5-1 TGCGCCAGCAGCTTGGATTTCGGGGGTTTCGGCTATGGCTACACCTTC CASSLDFGGFGYGYTF
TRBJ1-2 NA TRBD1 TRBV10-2 TGCGCCAGCAGTGGTGGGGGAGGGACAGGGAAAGATTCGGCCTTC CASSGGGGTGKDSAF
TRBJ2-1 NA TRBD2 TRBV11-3 TGTGCCAGCAGCCCACTAGCGGGGGGTAACGGTGAGCAGTTCTTC CASSPLAGGNGEQFF
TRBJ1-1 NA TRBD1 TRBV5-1 TGCGCCAGCAGCGAGGGGGCTGCTGAAGCTTTCTTT CASSEGAAEAFF
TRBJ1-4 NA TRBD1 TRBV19 TGTGCCAGTAGTTACCCCGGGACAGCAGAAAAACTGTTTTTT CASSYPGTAEKLFF
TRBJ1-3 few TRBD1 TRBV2 TGTGCCAGCAAAGGACAGGGGGAAAACACCATATATTTT CASKGQGENTIYF
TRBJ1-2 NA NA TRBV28 TGTGCCAGCAGTGAGTCAGGGCGTGGCTACACCTTC CASSESGRGYTF
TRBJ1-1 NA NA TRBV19 TGTGCCAGTAAGAAAATATATGGGGGCTCGAACACTGAAGCTTTCTTT CASKKIYGGSNTEAFF
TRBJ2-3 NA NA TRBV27 TGTGCCAGCGGGACAAATCGAGGTACAGATACGCAGTATTTT CASGTNRGTDTQYF
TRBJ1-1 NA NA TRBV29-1 TGCAGCGTTGATAGGAGGATCGAAGCTTTCTTT CSVDRRIEAFF
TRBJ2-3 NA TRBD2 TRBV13 TGTGCCAGCAGCTTCAGGCTGGCTAGCGGGGGTACAGATACGCAGTATTTT CASSFRLASGGTDTQYF
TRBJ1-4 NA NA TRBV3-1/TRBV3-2 TGTGCCAGCAGCCTTGGGGCGGGAGAAAAACTGTTTTTT CASSLGAGEKLFF
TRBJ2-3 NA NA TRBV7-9 TGTGCCAGCAGCTTAGGAACACTAGCCTTCACAGATACGCAGTATTTT CASSLGTLAFTDTQYF
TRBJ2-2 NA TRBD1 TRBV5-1 TGCGCCAGCAGCCCGACGGGACAGGTCGCTGGCGGGGAGCTGTTTTTT CASSPTGQVAGGELFF
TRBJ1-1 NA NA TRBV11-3 TGTGCCAGCAGCTTAGGTCGAGGGACAGAAGCTTTCTTT CASSLGRGTEAFF
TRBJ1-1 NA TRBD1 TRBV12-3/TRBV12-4 TGTGCCAGTACAGGGGACAACACTGAAGCTTTCTTT CASTGDNTEAFF
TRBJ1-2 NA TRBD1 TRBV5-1 TGCGCCAGCAGCACCGGGACAGCCGTTAACTATGGCTACACCTTC CASSTGTAVNYGYTF
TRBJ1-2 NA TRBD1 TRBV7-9 TGTGCCAGCAGCCTGGGACAGGGGCAAACTGGCTACACCTTC CASSLGQGQTGYTF
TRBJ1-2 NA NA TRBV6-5 TGTGCCAGCAGTCGTGACGACAGTTATGGCTACACCTTC CASSRDDSYGYTF
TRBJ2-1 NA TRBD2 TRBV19 TGTGCCAGTAGTATCCTCATAGCGGGGGGGCATGATGAGCAGTTCTTC CASSILIAGGHDEQFF
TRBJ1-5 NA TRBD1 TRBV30 TGTGCCTTCTCCGGGACAGGGGGGGTTCAGCCCCAGCATTTT CAFSGTGGVQPQHF
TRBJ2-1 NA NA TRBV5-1 TGCGCCAGCGCTGGGGCTCTACTAGCTAACGAGCAGTTCTTC CASAGALLANEQFF
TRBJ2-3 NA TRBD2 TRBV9 TGTGCCAGCAGCGTGGGCGGGGGGGACACAGATACGCAGTATTTT CASSVGGGDTDTQYF
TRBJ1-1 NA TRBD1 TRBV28 TGTGCCAGCAGTTTATCCGCAGGGGGCATGAACACTGAAGCTTTCTTT CASSLSAGGMNTEAFF
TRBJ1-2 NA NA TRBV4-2 TGTGCCAGCAGCCATACAGAACTCGACAGCTATGGCTACACCTTC CASSHTELDSYGYTF
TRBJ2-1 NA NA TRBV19 TGTGCCAGTAGTATAACCCCCTATGATGAGCAGTTCTTC CASSITPYDEQFF
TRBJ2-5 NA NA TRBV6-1 TGTGCCAGCAGTGAAGCGTTGGGGACTCACGAGACCCAGTACTTC CASSEALGTHETQYF
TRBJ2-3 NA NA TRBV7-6 TGTGCCAGCAGCCCGACCAGGGCGGGCACAGATACGCAGTATTTT CASSPTRAGTDTQYF
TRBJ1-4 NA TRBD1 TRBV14 TGTGCCAGCAGCCAGGAGGGACAGGCTAATGAAAAACTGTTTTTT CASSQEGQANEKLFF